This TCR beta chain comes out of a study of blood T cell repertoires in COVID-19. Here immunoSEQ multiplex PCR was the method, and the copy in TCRdb shows in-frame clones only, minus some. The sample has 65,000 to 85,000 clones, roughly 80% seen once. This clone was picked up one time. This CDR3 region has 13 residues. The V gene lost 4 bases and the J gene lost 1 base, with 7 bases spanning the gap. Germline CDR1 and CDR2: SEHNR and FQNEAQ (reference sequence). This chain connects TRBV7-9 to TRBJ1-2; perhaps TRBD1 as D (5 bases). The TCR sequence derives from a woman between 55 and 75 years old with acute or convalescent COVID-19. The sample taken for sequencing was peripheral blood. The CDR3 bases are TGTGCCAGCAGCTCACAGGTTAACTATGGCTACACCTTC. It codes for CASSSQVNYGYTF.